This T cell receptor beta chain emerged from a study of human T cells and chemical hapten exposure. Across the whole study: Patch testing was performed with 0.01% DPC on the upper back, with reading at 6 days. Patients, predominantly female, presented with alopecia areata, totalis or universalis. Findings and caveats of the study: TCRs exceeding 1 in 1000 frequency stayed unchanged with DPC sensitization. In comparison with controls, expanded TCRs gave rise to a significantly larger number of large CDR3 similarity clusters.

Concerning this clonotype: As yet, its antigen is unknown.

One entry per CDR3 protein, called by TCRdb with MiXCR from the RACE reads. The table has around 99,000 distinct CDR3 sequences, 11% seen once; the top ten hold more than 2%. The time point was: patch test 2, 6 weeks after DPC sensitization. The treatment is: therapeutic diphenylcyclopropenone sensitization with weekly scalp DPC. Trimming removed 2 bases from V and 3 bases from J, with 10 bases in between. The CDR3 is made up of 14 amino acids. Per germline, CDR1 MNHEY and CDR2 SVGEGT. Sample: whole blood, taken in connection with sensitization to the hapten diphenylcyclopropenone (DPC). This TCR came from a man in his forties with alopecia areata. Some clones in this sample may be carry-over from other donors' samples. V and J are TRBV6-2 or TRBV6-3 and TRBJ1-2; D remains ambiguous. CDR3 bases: TGTGCCAGCAGTTACGGGTCGCAACACTATGGCTACACCTTC. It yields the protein CASSYGSQHYGYTF.